This T cell receptor beta chain was found in a study of T cells after somatic rescue of genetic block. Profiled with immunoSEQ multiplex PCR; TCRdb holds only in-frame clones, not every one. This table has about 63,000 clones, about 92% appearing once. This CDR3 contains 14 residues. V shed 2 bases and J shed 5 bases, with 12 bases lying between them. Germline CDR1 SNHLY, CDR2 FYNNEI. The source is a man between 40 and 49 years old. The sequenced sample consisted of peripheral blood mononuclear cells (PBMCs). The rearrangement links TRBV2 to TRBJ2-5, with D possibly being TRBD1 (5 bases). CDR3 coding DNA: TGTGCCAGCAGTGAACAGGGAATCGGGGAGACCCAGTACTTC. This translates into CASSEQGIGETQYF.